This entry describes one TCR beta chain. Ten or more counts support this clonotype. Its target antigen remains unknown. Nothing much larger sits one base from this clone, and base qualities are not available. The data derive from a study of regulatory T cells in long-lasting Graves disease (dated by TCRdb to about 2021). Regarding the research as a whole: Patients with newly diagnosed Graves' disease had been on antithyroid drugs for under 3 months. The study was conducted in China and was registered as a clinical trial. A total of 33 samples were covered by TCR sequencing, comprising some 13 persistent and some 20 newly diagnosed Graves' disease patients. Persistent Graves' disease patients were compared with newly diagnosed Graves' disease patients by peripheral blood TCR sequencing and RNA sequencing. Summary of the overall study and its limitations: More public clonotypes were shared among persistent patients (2,741) than among newly diagnosed patients (approximately 1,000). Sequencing and analysis were limited to the TCR beta chain. Persistent Graves' disease patients showed lower TCR Shannon entropy and fewer highly expanded clones than newly diagnosed patients, suggesting clonal expansion. Peripheral blood alone was examined, since thyroid tissue, which constituted the primary lesion, could not be accessed. The small sample size was acknowledged by the authors as a limitation that may reduce accuracy. Persistent disease showed preferential use of TRBV28, TRBJ1-2 and TRBJ2-5, whereas newly diagnosed disease favored TRBV20-1 and TRBJ2-1.

As encoded in the germline V gene, CDR1 is MNHEY while CDR2 is SVGAGI. Relative to germline, V is 2 bases shorter and J is 1 base shorter, with 5 bases between their ends. The CDR3, from cysteine to phenylalanine, totals 13 residues. Only the CDR3 part of the read is kept: 39 bases, read in frame from the first base. Library preparation used multiplex PCR. Sequenced on an Illumina HiSeq 4000. CDR3 regions were amplified by Arm-PCR with iRepertoire HTBI primers to construct TCR beta libraries. Before sequencing, the PCR products underwent gel purification. Per the source publication's procedure: A total of 60 to 80 TRBV and more than twelve TRBJ segments were identified across samples and were used for gene usage analysis of CDR3 amino acid clonotypes. COPE and FqMerger were used to merge the filtered high-quality paired reads into contigs. BLAST was used to align contigs to the IMGT TRBV, TRBD and TRBJ reference genes, and CDR3 was defined following IMGT. Highly expanded clones were defined as clonotypes with a frequency above 0.1%. Shannon entropy served as the measure of repertoire diversity, while the Gini coefficient captured V-J evenness. A clonotype found in more than one individual was treated as public. TCRdb reprocessed the public reads (quality trimming at Q25 with fastp, clone calling with MiXCR) and kept in-frame beta chains. Merged by CDR3 protein, the rows form single entries marked with the most common genes and DNA. The V and J calls here are based on TCRdb, not the publication. The sample table contains 200,000 to 250,000 distinct CDR3 sequences; only one count was recorded for around 21% of them. Of the sample, 11% to 15% falls within the top ten clones.

Sample time point, as interpreted from the label and publication: newly diagnosed GD, antithyroid drugs for less than 3 months. For both TCR sequencing and RNA sequencing, RNA was extracted from PBMCs in TRIzol. Graves' disease was diagnosed according to American Thyroid Association guidelines. Patients were recruited from an endocrinology department in Xi'an, China. Each patient gave approximately 8.8 milliliters of peripheral blood, collected in an EDTA anticoagulant tube. Ficoll Paque Plus density gradient separation was used to isolate PBMCs, and no further T cell sorting was performed. An Agilent 2100 Bioanalyzer and agarose gel were used to check RNA quality, and a NanoDrop 2000 was used to measure RNA concentration.

The receptor comes from a female donor with Graves disease. The chain links TRBV6-5 with TRBJ1-1; the D gene identity is not certain. Sequencing used peripheral blood mononuclear cells (PBMCs), obtained at new diagnosis, from a patient treated with antithyroid drugs. The CDR3 corresponds to CASSYQKNTEAFF. Here is the DNA: TGTGCCAGCAGTTACCAGAAGAACACTGAAGCTTTCTTT.